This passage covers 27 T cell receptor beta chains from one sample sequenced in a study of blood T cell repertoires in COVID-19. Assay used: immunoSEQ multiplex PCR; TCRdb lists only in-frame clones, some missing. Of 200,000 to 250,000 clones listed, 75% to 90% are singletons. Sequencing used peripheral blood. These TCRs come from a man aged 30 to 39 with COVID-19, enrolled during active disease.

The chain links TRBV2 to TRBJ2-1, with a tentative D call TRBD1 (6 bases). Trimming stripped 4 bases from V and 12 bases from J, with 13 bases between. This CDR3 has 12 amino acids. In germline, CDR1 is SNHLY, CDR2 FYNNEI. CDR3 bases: TGTGCCAGCAGTGGACAGGCTCAAGGGCAGTTCTTC. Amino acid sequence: CASSGQAQGQFF.

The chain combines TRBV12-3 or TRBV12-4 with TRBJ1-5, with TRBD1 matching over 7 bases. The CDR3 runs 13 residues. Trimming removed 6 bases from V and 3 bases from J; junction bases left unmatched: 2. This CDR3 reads CASSGQANQPQHF. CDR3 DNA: TGTGCCAGCAGCGGACAGGCCAATCAGCCCCAGCATTTT.

The CDR3 spells CASSRQGASGYTF. The DNA of the CDR3 is TGTGCCAGCAGCCGACAGGGGGCGTCCGGCTACACCTTC. This rearrangement joins TRBV11-2 to TRBJ1-2, with 10 nucleotides matching TRBD1. Germline CDR1 and CDR2: SGHAT and FQNNGV. V gave up 5 bases and J gave up 8 bases; unmatched junction bases: 5. The CDR3 runs to 13 residues.

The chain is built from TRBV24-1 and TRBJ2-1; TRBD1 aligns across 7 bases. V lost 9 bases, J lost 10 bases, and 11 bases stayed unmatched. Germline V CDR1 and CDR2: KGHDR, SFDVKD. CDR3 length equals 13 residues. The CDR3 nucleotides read TGTGCCACCGGGAAGGGGGCGCTTGGGGAGCAGTTCTTC. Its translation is CATGKGALGEQFF.

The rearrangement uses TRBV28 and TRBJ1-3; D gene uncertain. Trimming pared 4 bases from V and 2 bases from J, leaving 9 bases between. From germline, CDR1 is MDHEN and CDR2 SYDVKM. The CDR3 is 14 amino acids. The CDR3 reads CASSSPVPGNTIYF. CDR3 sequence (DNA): TGTGCCAGCAGTTCACCAGTACCTGGAAACACCATATATTTT.

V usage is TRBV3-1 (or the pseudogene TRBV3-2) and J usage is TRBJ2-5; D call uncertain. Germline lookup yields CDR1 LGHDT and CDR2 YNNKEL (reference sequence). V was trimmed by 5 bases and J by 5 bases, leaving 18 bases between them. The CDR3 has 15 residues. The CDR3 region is CASSFPGYRIETQYF. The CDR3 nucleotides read TGTGCCAGCAGCTTCCCAGGCTACAGAATCGAGACCCAGTACTTC.

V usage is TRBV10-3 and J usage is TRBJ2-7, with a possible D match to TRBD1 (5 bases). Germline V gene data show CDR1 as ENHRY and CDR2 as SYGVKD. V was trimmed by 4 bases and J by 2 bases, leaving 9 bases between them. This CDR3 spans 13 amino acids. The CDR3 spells CAISVTGAYEQYF. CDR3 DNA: TGTGCCATCAGTGTAACAGGAGCCTACGAGCAGTACTTC.

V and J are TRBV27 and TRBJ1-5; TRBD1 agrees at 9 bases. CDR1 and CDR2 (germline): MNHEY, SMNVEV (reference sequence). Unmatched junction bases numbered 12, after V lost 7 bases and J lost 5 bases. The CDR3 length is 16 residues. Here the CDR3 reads CASKLRGGQGYQPQHF. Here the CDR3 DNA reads TGTGCCAGCAAATTGAGGGGGGGACAGGGCTATCAGCCCCAGCATTTT.

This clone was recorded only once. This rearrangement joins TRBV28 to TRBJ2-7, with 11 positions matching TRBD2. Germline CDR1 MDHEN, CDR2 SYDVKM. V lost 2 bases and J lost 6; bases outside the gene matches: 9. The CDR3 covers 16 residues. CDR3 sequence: CASSLNPGLAGGEQYF. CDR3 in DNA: TGTGCCAGCAGTTTAAACCCCGGGCTAGCGGGAGGCGAGCAGTACTTC. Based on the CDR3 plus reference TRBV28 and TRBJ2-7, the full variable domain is DVKVTQSSRYLVKRTGEKVFLECVQDMDHENMFWYRQDPGLGLRLIYFSYDVKMKEKGDIPEGYSVSREKKERFSLILESASTNQTSMYLCASSLNPGLAGGEQYFGPGTRLTVT.

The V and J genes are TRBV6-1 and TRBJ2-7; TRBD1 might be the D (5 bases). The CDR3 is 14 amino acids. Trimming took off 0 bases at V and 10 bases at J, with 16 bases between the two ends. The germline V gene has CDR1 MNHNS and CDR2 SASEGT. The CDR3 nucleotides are TGTGCCAGCAGTGAAGCGGCATTCAGGGTAGAACAGTACTTC. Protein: CASSEAAFRVEQYF.

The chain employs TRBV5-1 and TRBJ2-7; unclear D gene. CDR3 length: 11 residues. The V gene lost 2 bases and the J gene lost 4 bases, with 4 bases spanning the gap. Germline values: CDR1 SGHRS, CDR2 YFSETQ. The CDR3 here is CASSLQYEQYF. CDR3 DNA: TGCGCCAGCAGCTTACAGTACGAGCAGTACTTC.

The CDR3 reads CASSPSGIGELFF. CDR3 DNA sequence: TGCGCCAGCAGCCCAAGCGGGATCGGGGAGCTGTTTTTT. This sequence joins TRBV5-1 and TRBJ2-2; 7 bases line up with TRBD2. The CDR3 contains 13 residues. Germline V gene sequence: CDR1 SGHRS, CDR2 YFSETQ. Unmatched junction bases numbered 4, after V lost 4 bases and J lost 7 bases.

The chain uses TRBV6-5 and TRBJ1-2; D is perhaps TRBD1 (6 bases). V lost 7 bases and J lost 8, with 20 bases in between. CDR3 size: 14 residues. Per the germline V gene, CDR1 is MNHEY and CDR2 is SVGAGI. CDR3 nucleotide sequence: TGTGCCAGCACCCCAACCGGGACATCCGGAGGCTACACCTTC. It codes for CASTPTGTSGGYTF.

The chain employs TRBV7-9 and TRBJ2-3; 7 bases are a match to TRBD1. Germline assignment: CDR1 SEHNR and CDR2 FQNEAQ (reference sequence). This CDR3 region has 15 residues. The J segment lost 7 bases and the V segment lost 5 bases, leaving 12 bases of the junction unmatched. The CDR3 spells CASSPRTGIQNTQYF. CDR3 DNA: TGTGCCAGCAGCCCAAGGACAGGAATTCAGAATACGCAGTATTTT.

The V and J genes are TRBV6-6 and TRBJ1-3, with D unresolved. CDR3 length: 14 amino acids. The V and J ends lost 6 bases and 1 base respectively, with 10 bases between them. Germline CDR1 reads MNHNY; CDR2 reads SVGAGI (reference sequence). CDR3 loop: CASSPGGSGNTIYF. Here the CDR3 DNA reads TGTGCCAGCAGCCCTGGAGGGTCTGGAAACACCATATATTTT.

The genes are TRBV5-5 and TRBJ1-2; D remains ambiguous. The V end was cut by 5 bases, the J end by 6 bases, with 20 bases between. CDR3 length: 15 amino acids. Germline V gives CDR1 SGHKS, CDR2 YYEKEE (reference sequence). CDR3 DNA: TGTGCCAGCAGTTCATGGAGGCTGGGTATAGATGGCTACACCTTC. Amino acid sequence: CASSSWRLGIDGYTF.

CDR3 protein: CASSLDGLAGLYGELFF. The CDR3 region has the DNA TGTGCCAGCAGCTTAGATGGGCTAGCGGGGTTGTACGGGGAGCTGTTTTTT. The V call is TRBV7-2, the J call TRBJ2-2; 9 bases line up with TRBD2. V dropped 1 base and J dropped 7; count of bases not matched to a gene: 10. The CDR3 loop spans 17 amino acids. Germline CDR1 reads SGHTA; CDR2 reads FQGNSA.

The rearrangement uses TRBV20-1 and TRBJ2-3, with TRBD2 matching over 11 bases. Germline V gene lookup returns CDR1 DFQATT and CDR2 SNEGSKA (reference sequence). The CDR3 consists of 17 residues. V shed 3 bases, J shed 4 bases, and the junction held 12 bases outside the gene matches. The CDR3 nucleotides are TGCAGTGCTAGTGGGGCTAGCGGGGGGATGGGCGCAGATACGCAGTATTTT. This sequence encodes CSASGASGGMGADTQYF.

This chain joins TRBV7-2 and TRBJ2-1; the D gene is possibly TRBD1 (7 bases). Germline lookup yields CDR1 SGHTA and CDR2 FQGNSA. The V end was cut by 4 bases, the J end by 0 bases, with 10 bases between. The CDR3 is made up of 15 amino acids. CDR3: CASSSGGNSYNEQFF. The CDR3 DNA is TGTGCCAGCAGCTCAGGGGGGAACTCCTACAATGAGCAGTTCTTC.

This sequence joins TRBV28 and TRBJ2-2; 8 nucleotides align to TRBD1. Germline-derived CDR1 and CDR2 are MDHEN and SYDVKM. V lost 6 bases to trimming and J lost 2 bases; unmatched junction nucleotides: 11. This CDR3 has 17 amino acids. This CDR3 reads CASRGGRGRTNTGELFF. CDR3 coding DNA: TGTGCCAGCAGGGGGGGCAGGGGGCGCACAAACACCGGGGAGCTGTTTTTT.

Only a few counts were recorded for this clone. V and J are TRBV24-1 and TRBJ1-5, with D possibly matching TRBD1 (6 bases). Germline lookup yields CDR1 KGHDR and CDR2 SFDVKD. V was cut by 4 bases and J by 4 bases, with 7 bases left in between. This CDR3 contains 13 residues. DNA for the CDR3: TGTGCCACCAGTGAAACAGGGAATCAGCCCCAGCATTTT. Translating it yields CATSETGNQPQHF.

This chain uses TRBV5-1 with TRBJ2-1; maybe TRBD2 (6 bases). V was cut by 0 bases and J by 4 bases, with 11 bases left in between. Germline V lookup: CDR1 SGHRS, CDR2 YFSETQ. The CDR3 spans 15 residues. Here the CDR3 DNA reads TGCGCCAGCAGCTTGGTCGTCGGGAGTTACAATGAGCAGTTCTTC. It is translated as CASSLVVGSYNEQFF.

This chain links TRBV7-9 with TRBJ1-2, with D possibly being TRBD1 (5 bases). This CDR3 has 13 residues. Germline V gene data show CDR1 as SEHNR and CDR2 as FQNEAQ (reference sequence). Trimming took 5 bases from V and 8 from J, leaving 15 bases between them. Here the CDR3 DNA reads TGTGCCAGCAGCCTGAACGATAACAGGGGCTACACCTTC. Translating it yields CASSLNDNRGYTF. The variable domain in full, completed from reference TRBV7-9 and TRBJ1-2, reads DTGVSQNPRHKITKRGQNVTFRCDPISEHNRLYWYRQTLGQGPEFLTYFQNEAQLEKSRLLSDRFSAERPKGSFSTLEIQRTEQGDSAMYLCASSLNDNRGYTFGSGTRLTVV.

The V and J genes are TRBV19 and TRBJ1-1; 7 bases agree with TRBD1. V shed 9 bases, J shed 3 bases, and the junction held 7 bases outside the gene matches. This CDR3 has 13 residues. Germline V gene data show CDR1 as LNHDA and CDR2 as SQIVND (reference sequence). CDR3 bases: TGTGCCAGCTTTACAGGGGTGGACACTGAAGCTTTCTTT. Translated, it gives CASFTGVDTEAFF. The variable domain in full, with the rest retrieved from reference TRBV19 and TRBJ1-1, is DGGITQSPKYLFRKEGQNVTLSCEQNLNHDAMYWYRQDPGQGLRLIYYSQIVNDFQKGDIAEGYSVSREKKESFPLTVTSAQKNPTAFYLCASFTGVDTEAFFGQGTRLTVV.

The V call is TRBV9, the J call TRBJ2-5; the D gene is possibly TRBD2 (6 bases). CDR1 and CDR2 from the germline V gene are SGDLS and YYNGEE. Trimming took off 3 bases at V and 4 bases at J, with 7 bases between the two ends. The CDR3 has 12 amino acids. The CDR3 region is CASSGGGETQYF. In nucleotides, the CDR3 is TGTGCCAGCAGCGGGGGAGGAGAGACCCAGTACTTC.

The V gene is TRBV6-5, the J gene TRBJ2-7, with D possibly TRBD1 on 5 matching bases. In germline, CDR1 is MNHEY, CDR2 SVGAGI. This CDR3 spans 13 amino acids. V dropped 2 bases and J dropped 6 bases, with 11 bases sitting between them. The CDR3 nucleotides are TGTGCCAGCAGTTACAGGGGCGTGAGCGAGCAGTACTTC. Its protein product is CASSYRGVSEQYF.

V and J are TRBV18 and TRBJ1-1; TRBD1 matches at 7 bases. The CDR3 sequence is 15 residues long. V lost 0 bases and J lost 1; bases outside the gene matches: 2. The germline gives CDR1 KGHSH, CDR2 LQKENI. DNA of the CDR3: TGTGCCAGCTCACCACCAGGGGGCCCGAACACTGAAGCTTTCTTT. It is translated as CASSPPGGPNTEAFF.